Described below is a single TCR beta chain sequence and its context. The antigen is unknown. Only CD45RO-negative cells positively selected for CCR7 counted as naive CD8 cells, so terminally differentiated effector memory CD45RA+ cells were excluded. The assay was immunoSEQ multiplex PCR, and TCRdb's table has in-frame clones only and misses some. The table shows hundreds of thousands of clones, with 95% to 97% occurring only once. The sample belongs to a study of shared clonotypes between healthy human individuals. As for the study in general: Two women and a few men aged 18 to 49 made up the donors. Researchers assigned three CD4 naive, three CD4 memory, two CD8 naive and one CD8 memory plate to each donor.

Study observations and caveats: Among donors, sharing of clonotypes was expected to be affected by sequencing depth.

This TCR derives from a woman aged 30 to 39 in good health. Sequenced material: naive CD8+ T cells sorted from blood.

In nucleotides, the CDR3 is TGTGCCAGCCTTAATAGCGGGAGGTACCATTCCTACGAGCAGTACTTC. The encoded protein is CASLNSGRYHSYEQYF. V gene TRBV2 combines with J gene TRBJ2-7, with 10 bases matching TRBD2. V lost 8 bases to trimming and J lost 1 base; unmatched junction nucleotides: 11. The CDR3 covers 16 residues. Germline V CDR1 and CDR2: SNHLY, FYNNEI.